These 7 T cell receptor beta chains were sequenced from one sample in a study of cytomegalovirus exposure and HLA in healthy donors. PCR primers comprised 60 Vbeta and 13 Jbeta primers. Method: immunoSEQ multiplex PCR; TCRdb's copy keeps in-frame clones and lacks some. This table holds 100,000 or so clones, around 72% found once. Sequencing was done on a sample of PBMCs. Receptor source: a male donor in good health and CMV-seronegative.

The rearrangement joins TRBV14 to TRBJ2-3; 7 nucleotides align to TRBD2. The CDR3 totals 16 residues. Trimming removed 6 bases from V and 2 bases from J; junction bases left unmatched: 11. The V gene's germline CDR1 is SGHDN and CDR2 FVKESK. CDR3: CASSPPGLYYTDTQYF. The CDR3 bases are TGTGCCAGCAGTCCCCCGGGACTATACTACACAGATACGCAGTATTTT.

This rearrangement joins TRBV5-4 to TRBJ2-7; 7 nucleotides align to TRBD2. This CDR3 comprises 15 residues. The V gene's germline CDR1 is SGHNT and CDR2 YYREEE (reference sequence). The ends lost 4 bases at V and 0 bases at J; junction bases unmatched: 7. The CDR3: CASSRSGSSSYEQYF. CDR3 in DNA: TGTGCCAGCAGCCGTAGCGGGTCGAGCTCCTACGAGCAGTACTTC.

The V call is TRBV27, the J call TRBJ2-5, with 7 bases identical to TRBD1. CDR1 is MNHEY and CDR2 is SMNVEV in the germline V gene (reference sequence). After removal of 6 bases from V and 4 bases from J, the junction contained 8 bases not matched to a gene. The CDR3 consists of 14 residues. The CDR3 bases are TGTGCCAGCAGGACAGGGTCTCCGGCAGAGACCCAGTACTTC. It yields the protein CASRTGSPAETQYF.

This chain uses TRBV2 with TRBJ2-1; 8 bases are shared with TRBD1. Germline values: CDR1 SNHLY, CDR2 FYNNEI. V shed 6 bases, J shed 3 bases, and the junction held 4 bases outside the gene matches. The CDR3 has 14 residues. CDR3 amino acids: CASSPGQGYNEQFF. The CDR3 DNA reads TGTGCCAGCAGCCCTGGACAGGGCTACAATGAGCAGTTCTTC.

This clone occurred once. J is TRBJ1-1 and V is TRBV7-8; no reliable D call. Trimming cost V 5 bases and J 3 bases, with 16 bases left between them. CDR3 length: 15 residues. Germline-derived CDR1 and CDR2 are SGHVS and FQNEAQ. Here the CDR3 DNA reads TGTGCCAGCAGCCTGGAGGGCGGACGGCACACTGAAGCTTTCTTT. This encodes CASSLEGGRHTEAFF. The variable domain in full, completed from reference TRBV7-8 and TRBJ1-1, reads GAGVSQSPRYKVAKRGQDVALRCDPISGHVSLFWYQQALGQGPEFLTYFQNEAQLDKSGLPSDRFFAERPEGSVSTLKIQRTQQEDSAVYLCASSLEGGRHTEAFFGQGTRLTVV.

The chain has TRBV7-8 and TRBJ2-3; the match to TRBD2 covers 10 bases. Trimming at V came to 5 bases and at J to 4 bases, leaving 6 bases not matched to a gene. CDR1 SGHVS and CDR2 FQNEAQ come from the germline V gene. This CDR3 comprises 15 residues. The DNA for the CDR3 is TGTGCCAGCAGCGATGAAGCGGGAGGGTCAGATACGCAGTATTTT. The encoded protein is CASSDEAGGSDTQYF.

This clone was counted only a few times. This chain joins TRBV19 and TRBJ2-2, with a weak D call TRBD1 (5 bases). Trimming took 6 bases from V and 2 from J, leaving 10 bases between them. This CDR3 spans 14 amino acids. Germline V lookup: CDR1 LNHDA, CDR2 SQIVND (reference sequence). CDR3: CASSQTVNTGELFF. The CDR3 nucleotides read TGTGCCAGTAGCCAGACAGTAAACACCGGGGAGCTGTTTTTT. Full variable domain (rest looked up from reference TRBV19 and TRBJ2-2): DGGITQSPKYLFRKEGQNVTLSCEQNLNHDAMYWYRQDPGQGLRLIYYSQIVNDFQKGDIAEGYSVSREKKESFPLTVTSAQKNPTAFYLCASSQTVNTGELFFGEGSRLTVL.